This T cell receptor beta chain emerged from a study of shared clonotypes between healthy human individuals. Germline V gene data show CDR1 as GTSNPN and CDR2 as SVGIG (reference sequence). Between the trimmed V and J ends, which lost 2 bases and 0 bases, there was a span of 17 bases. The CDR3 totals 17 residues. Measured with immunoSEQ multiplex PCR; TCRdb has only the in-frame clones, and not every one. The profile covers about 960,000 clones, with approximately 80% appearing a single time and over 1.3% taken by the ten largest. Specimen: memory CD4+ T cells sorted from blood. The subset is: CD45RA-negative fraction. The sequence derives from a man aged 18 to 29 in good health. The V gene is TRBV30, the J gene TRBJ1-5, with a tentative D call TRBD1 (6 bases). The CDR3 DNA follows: TGTGCCTGGAGTCTTGGACAGTTTCTTAATAGCAATCAGCCCCAGCATTTT. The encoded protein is CAWSLGQFLNSNQPQHF.